This is a list of T cell receptor beta chains from one sample in a study of beta chain features in type 1 diabetes. Profiled with immunoSEQ multiplex PCR; TCRdb holds only in-frame clones, not every one. The sample lists 550,000 to 850,000 clones, 13% seen once, with 0.022% in the top ten. The specimen sequenced was naive CD4+ T cells from blood. Every receptor here comes from a man between 18 and 35 years old with type 1 diabetes. The CDR3 runs from the conserved cysteine through the conserved F or W. D genes are given only for firm matches. Clone size, where shown, is once, few, many, or a class for clones that have expanded.

D gene,clone size,V gene,CDR3 length,J gene,CDR3 DNA,CDR3 protein
TRBD2,-,TRBV11-3,14,TRBJ2-5,TGTGCCAGCAGCCAACCGGGGGGCCAAGAGACCCAGTACTTC,CASSQPGGQETQYF
-,few,TRBV28,14,TRBJ1-4,TGTGCCAGCAGTTTAGTTCCAGGGCTGGGAAAACTGTTTTTT,CASSLVPGLGKLFF
-,-,TRBV6-6,12,TRBJ1-1,TGTGCCAGCAGTTACTTGGCTACTGAAGCTTTCTTT,CASSYLATEAFF
-,-,TRBV4-2,16,TRBJ2-1,TGTGCCAGCAGCCAAGACCTGCCCGGCTCCTACAATGAGCAGTTCTTC,CASSQDLPGSYNEQFF
TRBD1,-,TRBV7-9,16,TRBJ2-2,TGTGCCAGCAGCCAGTTAAACAGGGGATACACCGGGGAGCTGTTTTTT,CASSQLNRGYTGELFF
-,few,TRBV30,14,TRBJ1-5,TGTGCCTGGAGTTTACTTAATATGAATCAGCCCCAGCATTTT,CAWSLLNMNQPQHF
TRBD1,few,TRBV29-1,11,TRBJ2-7,TGCAGCGGGAGACAGGGGGACGAGCAGTACTTC,CSGRQGDEQYF
-,-,TRBV7-9,14,TRBJ2-4,TGTGCCAGCAGCTTAGGGGAAGCCAAAAACATTCAGTACTTC,CASSLGEAKNIQYF
-,-,TRBV30,14,TRBJ1-5,TGTGCCTGGAGTCGAGGGACCGTCTATCAGCCCCAGCATTTT,CAWSRGTVYQPQHF
TRBD1,few,TRBV10-3,15,TRBJ2-1,TGTGCCATCAGGCCGAGACAGGGTTCCTACAATGAGCAGTTCTTC,CAIRPRQGSYNEQFF
-,-,TRBV4-1,16,TRBJ2-7,TGCGCCAGCAGCCAAGGGACCGGCAGGGCCTCCTACGAGCAGTACTTC,CASSQGTGRASYEQYF
-,-,TRBV7-9,12,TRBJ2-1,TGTGCCAGCAGCTTAGCGGACAATGAGCAGTTCTTC,CASSLADNEQFF
TRBD1,-,TRBV6-5,15,TRBJ2-7,TGTGCCAGCAGTGGGGACAGGACGGCCTCCTACGAGCAGTACTTC,CASSGDRTASYEQYF
-,many,TRBV2,14,TRBJ2-1,TGTGCCAGCAGTCCGGATAGCTCCTACAATGAGCAGTTCTTC,CASSPDSSYNEQFF
-,few,TRBV30,15,TRBJ1-6,TGTGCCTGGAGTGTACTTGAACAGACTAATTCACCCCTCCACTTT,CAWSVLEQTNSPLHF
TRBD2,few,TRBV18,17,TRBJ2-7,TGTGCCAGCTCACCAATTTCCGGGACCGGGGGGTCCTACGAGCAGTACTTC,CASSPISGTGGSYEQYF
-,-,TRBV28,13,TRBJ2-1,TGTGCCAGCAGTTTGAGGGGGACTGGGGAGCAGTTCTTC,CASSLRGTGEQFF
TRBD1,-,TRBV4-1,18,TRBJ1-6,TGCGCCAGCAGCCATCCTACAGGGGCCAGCTCCTATAATTCACCCCTCCACTTT,CASSHPTGASSYNSPLHF
-,-,TRBV7-6,13,TRBJ2-3,TGTGCCAGCAGCCACGAATGGACAGATACGCAGTATTTT,CASSHEWTDTQYF
-,few,TRBV9,16,TRBJ2-2,TGTGCCAGCAGCACAGGGGAGGGGACGGGCACCGGGGAGCTGTTTTTT,CASSTGEGTGTGELFF
-,few,TRBV4-1,15,TRBJ1-1,TGCGCCAGCAGCACCCGGACAGACATGAACACTGAAGCTTTCTTT,CASSTRTDMNTEAFF
TRBD2,few,TRBV9,15,TRBJ2-3,TGTGCCAGCAGCGTAGCTGGGGGGGGAGTAGATACGCAGTATTTT,CASSVAGGGVDTQYF
-,-,TRBV9,14,TRBJ2-7,TGTGCCAGCAGCGTAGCGCTTCATGCCGGCGAGCAGTACTTC,CASSVALHAGEQYF
-,-,TRBV18,14,TRBJ1-2,TGTGCCAGCTCACGGACCCATGGCCGGGAGGGCTACACCTTC,CASSRTHGREGYTF
-,-,TRBV10-3,14,TRBJ1-2,TGTGCCATCGCCAGCCGCACCTCAGGGGATGGCTACACCTTC,CAIASRTSGDGYTF
-,-,TRBV9,15,TRBJ1-1,TGTGCCAGCAGCGTTAGCGGACAGTGGGACACTGAAGCTTTCTTT,CASSVSGQWDTEAFF
TRBD1,-,TRBV9,18,TRBJ1-2,TGTGCCAGCAGCGTAGGCCCCCAGGTGTCGACAGGGAGCTATGGCTACACCTTC,CASSVGPQVSTGSYGYTF
TRBD1,few,TRBV18,15,TRBJ2-7,TGTGCCAGCTCACCTCGACAGGGAAAGCTCTACGAGCAGTACTTC,CASSPRQGKLYEQYF
-,-,TRBV9,14,TRBJ1-4,TGTGCCAGCAGTGCGGACGGAAATAATGAAAAACTGTTTTTT,CASSADGNNEKLFF
-,few,TRBV7-9,14,TRBJ2-3,TGTGCCAGCAGCTCGCTTACAGAGACAGATACGCAGTATTTT,CASSSLTETDTQYF
-,-,TRBV30,13,TRBJ1-2,TGTGCCTGGAGTGTAGTAGGTGGCTATGGCTACACCTTC,CAWSVVGGYGYTF
-,few,TRBV4-1,13,TRBJ2-5,TGCGCCAGCGGTCTTGCCCGCCAAGAGACCCAGTACTTC,CASGLARQETQYF
-,-,TRBV19,14,TRBJ1-5,TGTGCCAGTAGTATTAACAGGTTAGGTCAGCCCCAGCATTTT,CASSINRLGQPQHF
-,-,TRBV27,13,TRBJ1-5,TGTGCCAGCAGTAGGGAACGAGGGGAGCCCCAGCATTTT,CASSRERGEPQHF
-,-,TRBV9,13,TRBJ1-6,TGTGCCAGCAGCTCTGGTGGGTTTTCACCCCTCCACTTT,CASSSGGFSPLHF
-,-,TRBV10-3,14,TRBJ1-2,TGTGCCAGCAGTTACTCGGGTCGAGGATATGGCTACACCTTC,CASSYSGRGYGYTF
-,-,TRBV7-2,13,TRBJ2-3,TGTGCCAGCAGCCCCGCTAGCACAGATACGCAGTATTTT,CASSPASTDTQYF
-,few,TRBV29-1,18,TRBJ1-1,TGCAGCGTTCTCGTGGCCTTTCATTCAAGGGACATGAACACTGAAGCTTTCTTT,CSVLVAFHSRDMNTEAFF
TRBD1,-,TRBV28,18,TRBJ1-5,TGTGCCAGCAGTTTTCATACCCCGGGACAGGGGGCGCGGCAGCCCCAGCATTTT,CASSFHTPGQGARQPQHF
-,few,TRBV6-5,14,TRBJ1-4,TGTGCCAGCAGCTCGGCGGGATTGGATGAAAAACTGTTTTTT,CASSSAGLDEKLFF
TRBD1,-,TRBV29-1,12,TRBJ2-5,TGCAGCCCAAAGACAGGGGGGGAGACCCAGTACTTC,CSPKTGGETQYF
-,-,TRBV29-1,12,TRBJ2-3,TGCAGCGATCGGACTAGCACAGATACGCAGTATTTT,CSDRTSTDTQYF
TRBD1,few,TRBV7-3,15,TRBJ2-1,TGTGCCAGCAGCTTAGGGACAGGGGTTTCGAATGAGCAGTTCTTC,CASSLGTGVSNEQFF
-,-,TRBV7-9,18,TRBJ2-6,TGTGCCAGCAGCTTTCTGACAGGCCCCAACTCTGGGGCCAACGTCCTGACTTTC,CASSFLTGPNSGANVLTF
-,-,TRBV7-2,14,TRBJ1-2,TGTGCCAGCAGCTTAATGGACAGTACATATCTTTACACCTTC,CASSLMDSTYLYTF
-,few,TRBV5-1,14,TRBJ2-7,TGCGCCAGCAGCTTGGGTGGTGAAGTCCACGAGCAGTACTTC,CASSLGGEVHEQYF
-,-,TRBV2,15,TRBJ1-6,TGTGCCAGCAGTGAATCCCCCTCGAGTACTTCACCCCTCCACTTT,CASSESPSSTSPLHF
-,few,TRBV11-3,13,TRBJ2-4,TGTGCCAGCAGCTTGGGGCCTTCGGACATTCAGTACTTC,CASSLGPSDIQYF
-,few,TRBV6-5,12,TRBJ1-1,TGTGCCACCCTGGATCTGAACACTGAAGCTTTCTTT,CATLDLNTEAFF
-,-,TRBV5-1,15,TRBJ2-3,TGCGCCAGCAGCTTGCTCGGGGGCGGCACAGATACGCAGTATTTT,CASSLLGGGTDTQYF
TRBD1,-,TRBV28,14,TRBJ1-1,TGTGCCAGCAGTTCGCCGGGACAGGGGACTGAAGCTTTCTTT,CASSSPGQGTEAFF
TRBD2,-,TRBV29-1,12,TRBJ2-5,TGCAGCGTTGACGGACTAGGACAGACCCAGTACTTC,CSVDGLGQTQYF
TRBD2,few,TRBV5-1,17,TRBJ2-3,TGCGCCAGCAGCTTGGGGACTAGCGGCCTCTCCACAGATACGCAGTATTTT,CASSLGTSGLSTDTQYF
-,few,TRBV20-1,11,TRBJ1-1,TGCAGTGCGCCGCAGAACACTGAAGCTTTCTTT,CSAPQNTEAFF
-,-,TRBV5-6,13,TRBJ1-5,TGTGCCAGCAGCTCCCGGGGGCAACAGCCCCAGCATTTT,CASSSRGQQPQHF
-,-,TRBV7-9,15,TRBJ1-2,TGTGCCAGCAGCTCCGCCGGGGTGGAGAGAGATGGCTACACCTTC,CASSSAGVERDGYTF
-,few,TRBV6-1,16,TRBJ1-5,TGTGCCAGCAGTGAGGCAGGGATATTCAGCAATCAGCCCCAGCATTTT,CASSEAGIFSNQPQHF